This note documents a single T cell receptor (beta chain) sequence. What it binds is not known. CDR1 and CDR2 (germline): LGHDT, YNNKEL (reference sequence). After removal of 1 base from V and 4 bases from J, the junction contained 3 bases not matched to a gene. The CDR3 loop spans 17 amino acids. The data derive from a study of CD8 T cells in ankylosing spondylitis. 5'-RACE, quantitative and with molecular barcodes, yielded the TCR beta libraries. One entry per CDR3 protein results from TCRdb running MiXCR on the 5' RACE reads. The sample has 75,000 to 95,000 distinct CDR3 sequences, about 9% seen once. Study-wide results and limits: From matched ankylosing spondylitis synovial fluid, disease-linked clones were reportedly recovered at significantly enriched levels. A number of the motif variants had already been described in reactive arthritis synovial fluid and blood. The disease-linked clones had a CD8+ phenotype and low blood frequencies. What seemed typical of ankylosing spondylitis blood was a TCR beta motif built from several highly homologous variants.

The rearrangement links TRBV3-1 to TRBJ2-2, with TRBD2 matching over 13 bases. This clonotype was sampled from a male donor with ankylosing spondylitis. Sequencing was performed on blood, either unsorted or a sorted T cell fraction (not recorded which). CDR3 nucleotides: TGTGCCAGCAGCCAAGGGACTAGCGGGAGTAGCACCGGGGAGCTGTTTTTT. Its translation: CASSQGTSGSSTGELFF.